This T cell receptor (beta chain) came from a study of control samples from healthy donors and cancer patients (dated by TCRdb to about 2020). The germline V gene (reference sequence) sets CDR1 to LNHNV and CDR2 to YYDKDF. From cysteine to phenylalanine, the CDR3 is 15 amino acids long. Only CDR3 DNA remains: 45 bases, in frame from the first base. The junction shows trimming of 1 base on V and 2 bases on J, plus 12 bases between the germline ends. With respect to this clone: Its cognate antigen has yet to be identified. No much larger clonotype is one base removed from it; base qualities were not supplied.

Libraries were prepared through the immunoSEQ multiplex PCR assay. In TCRdb, the immuneACCESS table is reduced to in-frame sequences with V and J assigned. These tables do not hold every clone; where another copy was compared, an unresolved V gene accounts for under half, and the others remain unexplained. The sample includes 170,000 or so clones, with about 94% observed a single time. The ten biggest clones cover 8.5% of the sample. Here the chain combines TRBV15 and TRBJ2-7; no confident D gene assignment can be made. The sequence was obtained from a woman aged 40 to 50 in good health. What was sequenced was blood. The CDR3 corresponds to CATSRGTGPAYEQYF. The bases are TGTGCCACCAGCAGAGGAACGGGTCCGGCCTACGAGCAGTACTTC.